This is a list of T cell receptor beta chains from one sample in a study of blood T cell repertoires in COVID-19. Here immunoSEQ multiplex PCR was the method, and the copy in TCRdb shows in-frame clones only, minus some. The table records 220,000 or so clones, approximately 86% of them present only once. Material for sequencing was peripheral blood. Receptors originate from a woman in her fifties or sixties with COVID-19, enrolled during active disease. Both conserved end residues are part of each CDR3. A D gene is named only where the DNA matches it firmly. Expanded clones get a size class; other rows say once, few or many, or leave the size out.

v_gene	j_gene	abundance	d_gene	CDR3aa	CDR3nt
TRBV11-2	TRBJ1-2	-	-	CASSLEGDGYTF	TGTGCCAGCAGCTTGGAAGGGGATGGCTACACCTTC
TRBV30	TRBJ1-3	once	-	CAWSPQGQSGNTIYF	TGTGCCTGGAGTCCACAGGGCCAGTCTGGAAACACCATATATTTT
TRBV19	TRBJ2-2	-	-	CASSSEQKWAGELFF	TGTGCCAGTAGTTCAGAACAGAAATGGGCCGGGGAGCTGTTTTTT
TRBV19	TRBJ1-1	-	-	CAIEDSPQGKAFF	TGTGCGATAGAGGACAGCCCTCAAGGGAAAGCTTTCTTT
TRBV19	TRBJ1-4	-	TRBD1	CASSMGQRNEKLFF	TGTGCCAGTAGTATGGGACAGAGAAATGAAAAACTGTTTTTT
TRBV5-6	TRBJ1-4	-	-	CASSFSATNEKLFF	TGTGCCAGCAGCTTCAGCGCAACTAATGAAAAACTGTTTTTT
TRBV5-5	TRBJ1-2	-	TRBD1	CASSHEGQGYGYTF	TGTGCCAGCAGCCACGAGGGACAGGGTTATGGCTACACCTTC
TRBV27	TRBJ2-7	-	-	CASSPTYEQYF	TGTGCCAGCAGTCCCACCTACGAGCAGTACTTC
TRBV4-3	TRBJ2-3	-	-	CASSQFAGGSTDTQYF	TGCGCCAGCAGCCAGTTTGCAGGTGGGAGCACAGATACGCAGTATTTT
TRBV5-1	TRBJ1-1	-	TRBD1	CASSWADRAGEAFF	TGCGCCAGCAGCTGGGCGGACAGGGCCGGGGAAGCTTTCTTT